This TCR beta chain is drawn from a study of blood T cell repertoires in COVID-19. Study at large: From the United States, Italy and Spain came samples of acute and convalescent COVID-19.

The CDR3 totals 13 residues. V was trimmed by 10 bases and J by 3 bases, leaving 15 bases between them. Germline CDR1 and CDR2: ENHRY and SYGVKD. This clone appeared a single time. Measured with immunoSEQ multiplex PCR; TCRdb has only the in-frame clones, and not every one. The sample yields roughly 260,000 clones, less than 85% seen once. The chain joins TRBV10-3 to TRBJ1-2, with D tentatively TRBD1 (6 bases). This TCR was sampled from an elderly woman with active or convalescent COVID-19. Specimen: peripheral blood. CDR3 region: CATETGGYYGYTF. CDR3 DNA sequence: TGTGCCACCGAGACAGGCGGGTACTATGGCTACACCTTC.